A selection of T cell receptor beta chains follows, all from one sample in a study of shared clonotypes between healthy human individuals. The table came from immunoSEQ multiplex PCR; TCRdb's copy has only in-frame clones and leaves some out. Of 1.5 million to 2.5 million clones in the sample, about 95% are singletons; the top ten hold approximately 1%. Specimen: naive CD8+ T cells sorted from blood. These receptors all come from a man younger than 35 in good health. CDR3s include the opening cysteine and the closing phenylalanine or tryptophan. A D gene is named only where the DNA matches it firmly. The size field is filled for only some rows; it gives once, few, many or a size class.

NA,TRBJ2-5,TRBV6-5,once,TGTGCCAGCAGTTACGATCCGTACCAAGAGACCCAGTACTTC,CASSYDPYQETQYF
TRBD1,TRBJ2-4,TRBV2,NA,TGTGCCAGCAGTGAATGGGGACAGGGTTTCGACATTCAGTACTTC,CASSEWGQGFDIQYF
NA,TRBJ1-6,TRBV13,NA,TGTGCCAGCAGTGCGTTCCGGGGGGCCCAGGGAAATTCACCCCTCCACTTT,CASSAFRGAQGNSPLHF
NA,TRBJ2-7,TRBV5-1,NA,TGCGCCAGCAGCTTGGCAGGGAACTACGAGCAGTACTTC,CASSLAGNYEQYF
TRBD1,TRBJ1-1,TRBV5-6,NA,TGTGCCAGCAGCTATCGACAGGGGGCTGGTGCCACTGAAGCTTTCTTT,CASSYRQGAGATEAFF
NA,TRBJ1-1,TRBV19,NA,TGTGCCAGTAGTATTGAGGGGAGCACTGAAGCTTTCTTT,CASSIEGSTEAFF
NA,TRBJ2-3,TRBV9,NA,TGTGCCAGCAGCCGACAAGACGGGTTGTTCACAGATACGCAGTATTTT,CASSRQDGLFTDTQYF
NA,TRBJ1-5,TRBV28,NA,TGTGCCAGCAAACGGACAGAGCATCAGCCCCAGCATTTT,CASKRTEHQPQHF
TRBD2,TRBJ2-3,TRBV7-8,NA,TGTGCCAGCAGCTTAGTACTAGCGGGGGGGCCAAGTGATACGCAGTATTTT,CASSLVLAGGPSDTQYF
NA,TRBJ2-7,TRBV28,NA,TGTGCCAGCAGTCCCCCCCGGCGAGGATACTCCTACGAGCAGTACTTC,CASSPPRRGYSYEQYF
NA,TRBJ2-2,TRBV6-5,NA,TGTGCCAGCAGTTACGCTCAGGGCGTGGGGGAGCTGTTTTTT,CASSYAQGVGELFF
NA,TRBJ2-7,TRBV9,NA,TGTGCCAGCAGCGAGGGAGGTACCTACGAGCAGTACTTC,CASSEGGTYEQYF
NA,TRBJ2-7,TRBV5-4,NA,TGTGCCAGCAGCTTGCAAGCGAACGAGCAGTACTTC,CASSLQANEQYF
TRBD2,TRBJ2-1,TRBV11-2,NA,TGTGCCAGCGAACCGGGACTAGCCGACAATGAGCAGTTCTTC,CASEPGLADNEQFF
NA,TRBJ2-1,TRBV7-9,NA,TGTGCCAGCAGCCCAGGGGGGAGCTCCTACAATGAGCAGTTCTTC,CASSPGGSSYNEQFF
NA,TRBJ2-1,TRBV13,NA,TGTGCCAGCACCGACGGGGGCTTCGGGAATGAGCAGTTCTTC,CASTDGGFGNEQFF
NA,TRBJ1-6,TRBV7-2,NA,TGTGCCAGCAGCTTACTTCAGGGAATCTATAATTCACCCCTCCACTTT,CASSLLQGIYNSPLHF